What follows are 30 T cell receptor beta chains derived from one specimen sequenced in a study of shared clonotypes between healthy human individuals. Profiling relied on immunoSEQ multiplex PCR, and the TCRdb table lists in-frame clones only, not all of them. The sample lists about 2.3 million clones, 90% to 95% occurring once. Sequencing input: naive CD4+ T cells from PBMCs. Subset here: CD45RA+ positively selected. These receptors all come from a young man in good health. Some clones in this sample may be carry-over from other donors' samples.

As concerns this clone: This same CDR3 is encoded by further DNA sequences in the sample. The rearrangement joins TRBV9 to TRBJ2-1, with D perhaps matching TRBD1 or TRBD2 (5 bases each). Trimming removed 0 bases from V and 1 base from J, with 8 bases in between. The CDR3 is 15 amino acids. CDR1 is SGDLS, CDR2 YYNGEE, per germline. CDR3 amino acids: CASSVGGESYNEQFF. CDR3 DNA sequence: TGTGCCAGCAGCGTAGGAGGGGAATCCTACAATGAGCAGTTCTTC.

This chain links TRBV6-4 with TRBJ2-2; either TRBD1 or TRBD2 may fit D (5 bases each). The length of the CDR3 is 16 residues. Trimming stripped 3 bases from V and 2 bases from J, with 13 bases between. Germline-derived CDR1 and CDR2 are MRHNA and SNTAGT. CDR3 protein: CASSETGAANTGELFF. The DNA of the CDR3 is TGTGCCAGCAGTGAAACCGGGGCAGCAAACACCGGGGAGCTGTTTTTT.

As concerns this clone: The identical CDR3 is also encoded by other nucleotide sequences in the sample. The chain combines TRBV5-1 with TRBJ2-3, with no clear D. Between the trimmed V and J ends, which lost 4 bases and 3 bases, there was a span of 12 bases. Germline CDR1 is SGHRS and CDR2 is YFSETQ. CDR3 length: 14 amino acids. The chain's CDR3 is CASSPGPPTDTQYF. CDR3 DNA: TGCGCCAGCAGCCCCGGACCACCGACAGATACGCAGTATTTT. Combining the CDR3 with reference TRBV5-1 and TRBJ2-3 gives the whole variable domain KAGVTQTPRYLIKTRGQQVTLSCSPISGHRSVSWYQQTPGQGLQFLFEYFSETQRNKGNFPGRFSGRQFSNSRSEMNVSTLELGDSALYLCASSPGPPTDTQYFGPGTRLTVL.

The chain carries TRBV10-1 and TRBJ2-2, with D possibly called TRBD1 or TRBD2 (5 bases each). This CDR3 has 14 amino acids. Germline V gene sequence: CDR1 WNHNN, CDR2 SYGVQD (reference sequence). Trimming left V 8 bases short and J 7 bases short, with 17 bases between. CDR3 DNA: TGCGCCAGCTCCCGGGACGGCCTCGGCGGGGAGCTGTTTTTT. Its protein is CASSRDGLGGELFF.

The J gene is TRBJ2-1, the V gene TRBV28; tentatively, D is TRBD1 (6 bases). Germline-derived CDR1 and CDR2 are MDHEN and SYDVKM. Trimming left V 7 bases short and J 8 bases short, with 18 bases between. The CDR3 runs to 14 residues. Here the CDR3 DNA reads TGTGCCAGCACACACGAGGGGGTGGCGGATGAGCAGTTCTTC. Its protein product is CASTHEGVADEQFF.

As concerns this clone: Other DNA sequences of this sample code for an identical CDR3. The chain couples TRBV9 to TRBJ2-1, with 12 bases matching TRBD2. CDR3 length equals 15 residues. V shed 1 base and J 4 bases; nucleotides not matched to a gene: 0. Germline CDR1 is SGDLS and CDR2 is YYNGEE. DNA for the CDR3: TGTGCCAGCAGCGTAACTAGCGGGGGGTACAATGAGCAGTTCTTC. Amino acid sequence: CASSVTSGGYNEQFF.

The V call is TRBV18, the J call TRBJ1-2, with a possible D match to TRBD1 (5 bases). The V and J ends lost 2 bases and 7 bases respectively, with 14 bases between them. The CDR3 sequence is 14 residues long. Looked up from germline, CDR1 is KGHSH and CDR2 is LQKENI. The CDR3 here is CASSPSGTSPGYTF. The CDR3 coding sequence is TGTGCCAGCTCACCATCCGGGACGAGTCCTGGCTACACCTTC.

This clone was seen only once. V usage is TRBV6-6 and J usage is TRBJ1-4; 7 nucleotides align to TRBD1. The CDR3 is 15 amino acids. From germline, CDR1 is MNHNY and CDR2 SVGAGI (reference sequence). V was pared by 7 bases and J by 5 bases, with 10 bases of the junction left unmatched. The CDR3 coding sequence is TGTGCCAGCACCGACTACGGGACAGCAAATGAAAAACTGTTTTTT. It encodes CASTDYGTANEKLFF.

The chain links TRBV4-1 to TRBJ2-1, with 8 bases identical to TRBD1. V shed 4 bases, J shed 1 base, and the junction held 3 bases outside the gene matches. CDR1 is MGHRA, CDR2 YSYEKL, per germline. This CDR3 comprises 15 residues. CDR3 DNA: TGCGCCAGCAGCCGTGGACAGGGATCCTACAATGAGCAGTTCTTC. The encoded protein is CASSRGQGSYNEQFF.

This clone occurred a few times. This chain connects TRBV19 to TRBJ1-5; D unresolved. V dropped 6 bases and J dropped 5 bases, with 11 bases sitting between them. CDR1 and CDR2 (germline): LNHDA, SQIVND (reference sequence). The CDR3 totals 13 residues. In nucleotides, the CDR3 is TGTGCCAGTAGCCGGGGAACCGATCAGCCCCAGCATTTT. Amino acid sequence: CASSRGTDQPQHF.

The CDR3, as DNA: TGTGCCAGCAGTTTATTCCCTAGCGGGAGCTCCAATGAGCAGTTCTTC. Amino acids: CASSLFPSGSSNEQFF. J is TRBJ2-1 and V is TRBV27; the match to TRBD2 covers 10 bases. V shed 1 base and J 6 bases; nucleotides not matched to a gene: 6. The germline V gene encodes CDR1 MNHEY and CDR2 SMNVEV (reference sequence). The CDR3 length is 16 residues.

The V call is TRBV9, the J call TRBJ2-7, with D perhaps matching TRBD1 or TRBD2 (5 bases each). The CDR3 is 15 residues long. Germline values: CDR1 SGDLS, CDR2 YYNGEE. V lost 1 base to trimming and J lost 6 bases, with 17 bases between them. CDR3 DNA: TGTGCCAGCAGCGTATCCGGGGCCTCGGCTCGCGAGCAGTACTTC. Its protein is CASSVSGASAREQYF.

The chain combines TRBV10-3 with TRBJ2-5, with D uncertain. Germline values: CDR1 ENHRY, CDR2 SYGVKD. Trimming took 4 bases from V and 1 from J, leaving 7 bases between them. This CDR3 is 13 amino acids long. CDR3: CAISGNRQETQYF. The CDR3 bases are TGTGCCATCAGTGGTAACCGCCAAGAGACCCAGTACTTC.

The sample holds one count of this clone. The J gene is TRBJ2-1, the V gene TRBV5-1, with TRBD2 as a possible D gene (5 bases). The germline V and J ends were trimmed by 6 bases and 4 bases, with 11 bases remaining between them. Germline V gives CDR1 SGHRS, CDR2 YFSETQ. The CDR3 contains 13 residues. CDR3 region: CASNRDRYNEQFF. CDR3 bases: TGCGCCAGCAATCGGGATCGGTACAATGAGCAGTTCTTC.

This chain uses TRBV6-5 with TRBJ1-3, with 7 bases lining up with TRBD1. Germline V CDR1 and CDR2: MNHEY, SVGAGI. This CDR3 has 16 residues. V dropped 1 base and J dropped 0; count of bases not matched to a gene: 3. CDR3 coding DNA: TGTGCCAGCAGTTACTTGACAGGGTTCTCTGGAAACACCATATATTTT. Translated: CASSYLTGFSGNTIYF.

The chain uses TRBV4-3 and TRBJ1-4; 7 bases fit TRBD1. There are 15 residues in the CDR3. CDR1 is LGHNA, CDR2 YSLEER, per germline. The V and J ends lost 1 base and 14 bases, in that order; junction bases with no gene match: 13. CDR3 protein: CASSQVSRQGSRLFF. The CDR3 DNA is TGCGCCAGCAGCCAAGTGTCGAGACAGGGCTCTCGGCTGTTTTTT.

The chain links TRBV23-1 to TRBJ2-4; possible D gene TRBD1, 6 bases. TRBV23-1 carries the ORF label, with uncertain function. Trimming shortened V by 4 bases and J by 9 bases, and 25 bases separated the two germline ends. The CDR3 totals 17 residues. The CDR3 sequence is CASSPPMLDRPEGIQYF. CDR3 bases: TGCGCCAGCAGTCCGCCCATGCTCGACAGGCCCGAGGGCATTCAGTACTTC.

The chain links TRBV28 to TRBJ1-5, with D possibly matching TRBD1 (6 bases). Germline CDR1 and CDR2: MDHEN and SYDVKM. This CDR3 region has 16 residues. V was cut by 3 bases and J by 4 bases, with 16 bases left in between. The CDR3 bases are TGTGCCAGCAGTTTTATGATCAGGGGCGGGAATCAGCCCCAGCATTTT. Protein product: CASSFMIRGGNQPQHF.

The chain is built from TRBV27 and TRBJ1-4; D gene uncertain. Germline lookup yields CDR1 MNHEY and CDR2 SMNVEV (reference sequence). CDR3 length: 14 residues. Trimming took off 8 bases at V and 0 bases at J, with 10 bases between the two ends. For the CDR3, the DNA is TGTGCCAGCGGCCGTCCTGCAACTAATGAAAAACTGTTTTTT. Translating gives CASGRPATNEKLFF.

About this clone itself: Other DNA sequences in the sample encode the same CDR3. The rearrangement links TRBV19 to TRBJ1-2; 8 nucleotides align to TRBD1. This CDR3 comprises 14 residues. Trimming at V came to 5 bases and at J to 5 bases, leaving 7 bases not matched to a gene. Looked up from germline, CDR1 is LNHDA and CDR2 is SQIVND (reference sequence). CDR3 nucleotides: TGTGCCAGTAGTCCCCGGACAGGGAGGTATGGCTACACCTTC. Its protein product is CASSPRTGRYGYTF.

The CDR3 loop reads CASSLSVGTGIAGYTF. In DNA form, the CDR3 reads TGTGCCAGCAGCTTAAGCGTTGGGACAGGAATTGCTGGCTACACCTTC. The rearrangement joins TRBV7-9 to TRBJ1-2, with TRBD1 matching over 8 bases. The CDR3 is 16 residues long. Germline CDR1 SEHNR, CDR2 FQNEAQ (reference sequence). V shed 2 bases, J shed 7 bases, and the junction held 12 bases outside the gene matches.

The rearrangement links TRBV6-1 to TRBJ1-4, with 7 bases that match TRBD1. The trim removed 4 bases at V and 5 bases at J, leaving 7 bases unmatched. Germline V CDR1 and CDR2: MNHNS, SASEGT. CDR3 length: 15 amino acids. The CDR3 region has the DNA TGTGCCAGCAGTGGCCTGACAGGGAGGAATGAAAAACTGTTTTTT. It codes for CASSGLTGRNEKLFF.

The rearrangement links TRBV4-3 to TRBJ1-2; maybe TRBD1 (5 bases). Germline CDR1 reads LGHNA; CDR2 reads YSLEER. This CDR3 has 16 amino acids. Between the trimmed V and J ends, which lost 0 bases and 7 bases, there was a span of 18 bases. CDR3 protein: CASSQDQGLGLAGYTF. CDR3 sequence (DNA): TGCGCCAGCAGCCAAGATCAGGGACTAGGCCTGGCTGGCTACACCTTC.

The chain employs TRBV7-2 and TRBJ2-7; unclear D gene. The length of the CDR3 is 13 residues. In germline, CDR1 is SGHTA, CDR2 FQGNSA. V was pared by 2 bases and J by 2 bases, with 7 bases between. CDR3 sequence reads: CASSLRLTYEQYF. In DNA, the CDR3 is TGTGCCAGCAGCTTACGGCTTACCTACGAGCAGTACTTC.

The J gene is TRBJ1-2, the V gene TRBV4-2, with a tentative D call TRBD1 (5 bases). Germline V gene sequence: CDR1 LGHNA, CDR2 YNFKEQ. V lost 4 bases to trimming and J lost 6 bases, with 12 bases between them. The CDR3 runs to 13 residues. DNA for the CDR3: TGTGCCAGCAGCCGACAGTGGGGGGATGGCTACACCTTC. It encodes CASSRQWGDGYTF.

J is TRBJ2-2 and V is TRBV25-1, with D unclear. Trimming removed 2 bases at V and 6 bases at J, with 7 bases between. The CDR3 extends over 13 amino acids. CDR1 is MGHDK, CDR2 SYGVNS, per germline. The CDR3 coding sequence is TGTGCCAGCAGTGAAAACTTAGCCGGGGAGCTGTTTTTT. This sequence encodes CASSENLAGELFF.

The V gene is TRBV6-1, the J gene TRBJ2-1, with a tentative D call TRBD2 (6 bases). The CDR3 loop spans 15 amino acids. The V end was cut by 6 bases, the J end by 6 bases, with 18 bases between. CDR1 and CDR2 from the germline V gene are MNHNS and SASEGT. CDR3 in DNA: TGTGCCAGCAGCCGATTTGGCGGGATATCCAATGAGCAGTTCTTC. It translates to CASSRFGGISNEQFF.

This rearrangement joins TRBV28 to TRBJ1-1; weak D call: TRBD1 (5 bases). The CDR3 extends over 16 amino acids. Germline-derived CDR1 and CDR2 are MDHEN and SYDVKM. Trimming left V 1 base short and J 1 base short, with 13 bases between. The CDR3 DNA reads TGTGCCAGCAGTTTATTAGGGGATGGAGAGAACACTGAAGCTTTCTTT. Residues: CASSLLGDGENTEAFF.

This clone appeared a single time. This chain links TRBV5-4 with TRBJ2-5; 7 nucleotides agree with TRBD2. Germline CDR1 is SGHNT and CDR2 is YYREEE (reference sequence). The CDR3 consists of 17 residues. V lost 3 bases, J lost 2 bases, and 13 bases stayed unmatched. Written as DNA, the CDR3 is TGTGCCAGCAGCTCGGTTAAGGGCCAGGGACTACAAGAGACCCAGTACTTC. It specifies CASSSVKGQGLQETQYF.

V is TRBV5-1 and J is TRBJ2-1; 8 bases align to TRBD2. This CDR3 has 17 amino acids. Germline V gene sequence: CDR1 SGHRS, CDR2 YFSETQ. J was trimmed by 7 bases and V by 0 bases; bases with no gene match: 12. The DNA of the CDR3 is TGCGCCAGCAGCTTGGACACTCGGGAGGGCCGGGGAAATGAGCAGTTCTTC. As protein: CASSLDTREGRGNEQFF. The full variable domain, completed using reference TRBV5-1 and TRBJ2-1, is KAGVTQTPRYLIKTRGQQVTLSCSPISGHRSVSWYQQTPGQGLQFLFEYFSETQRNKGNFPGRFSGRQFSNSRSEMNVSTLELGDSALYLCASSLDTREGRGNEQFFGPGTRLTVL.